Included here is one T cell receptor (beta chain) sequence, with context. Its target is not known. This sample is drawn from a study of T cells in Graves' hyperthyroidism and ophthalmopathy. Study-level findings and limits: The majority of expanded thyroid clonotypes above 0.001 also appeared in blood.

Per germline, CDR1 SGHTA and CDR2 FQGTGA. The CDR3 has 24 residues. Trimming pared 1 base from V and 4 bases from J, leaving 37 bases between. Ophthalmopathy patients had moderate-to-severe active disease, CAS ≥3, NOSPECS ≥4, and disease duration under 3 months. Uncontrolled infection, other autoimmune disease, pregnancy or lactation excluded patients. Clinical symptoms, serum thyroxine, TRAb, thyroid ultrasound and orbital computed tomography established diagnosis. RNA transcripts gave rise to amplified TCR beta CDR3 regions. HTBI primers were the set used in a first-round RT-PCR of the TCR CDR3. TCRdb reanalysed the multiplex PCR reads using MiXCR and keeps one entry per CDR3 protein. This sample has about half a million distinct CDR3 sequences; roughly 15% occur once, and the top ten carry 25% to 35%.

The J gene is TRBJ2-2, the V gene TRBV7-3; D is tentatively TRBD1 or TRBD2 (7 bases each). This clonotype was sampled from a woman aged 25 to 45 with Graves' ophthalmopathy. The sample taken for sequencing was blood. The CDR3 DNA is TGTGCCAGCAGCTTAATCCCGGGAGGAGAGGGGGCGCATATGGGAGTGAGGGGCACCGGGGAGCTGTTTTTT. The encoded protein is CASSLIPGGEGAHMGVRGTGELFF.